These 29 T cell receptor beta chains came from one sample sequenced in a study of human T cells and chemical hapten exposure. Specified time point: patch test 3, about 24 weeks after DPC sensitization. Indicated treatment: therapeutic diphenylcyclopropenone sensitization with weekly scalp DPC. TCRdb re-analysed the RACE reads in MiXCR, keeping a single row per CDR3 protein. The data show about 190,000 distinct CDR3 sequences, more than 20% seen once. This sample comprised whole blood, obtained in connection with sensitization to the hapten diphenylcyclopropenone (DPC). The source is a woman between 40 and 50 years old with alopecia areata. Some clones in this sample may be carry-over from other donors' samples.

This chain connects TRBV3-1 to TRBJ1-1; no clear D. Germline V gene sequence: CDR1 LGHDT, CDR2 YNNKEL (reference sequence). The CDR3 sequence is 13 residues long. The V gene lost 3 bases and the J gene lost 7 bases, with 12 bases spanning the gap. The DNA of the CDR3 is TGTGCCAGCAGCCAGTCAGGTGCTATTGAAGCTTTCTTT. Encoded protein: CASSQSGAIEAFF.

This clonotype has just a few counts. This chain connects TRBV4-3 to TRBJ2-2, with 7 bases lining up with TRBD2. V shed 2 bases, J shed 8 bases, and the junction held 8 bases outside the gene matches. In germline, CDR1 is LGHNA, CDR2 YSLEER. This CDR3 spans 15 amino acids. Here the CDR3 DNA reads TGCGCCAGCAGCCAAACGACTAGCCCACCGGGGGAGCTGTTTTTT. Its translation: CASSQTTSPPGELFF.

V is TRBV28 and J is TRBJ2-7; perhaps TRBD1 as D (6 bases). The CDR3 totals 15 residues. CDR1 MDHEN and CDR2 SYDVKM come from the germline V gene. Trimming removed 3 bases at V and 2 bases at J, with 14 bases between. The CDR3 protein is CASSFGQGIPYEQYF. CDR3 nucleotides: TGTGCCAGCAGTTTCGGGCAGGGGATCCCCTACGAGCAGTACTTC.

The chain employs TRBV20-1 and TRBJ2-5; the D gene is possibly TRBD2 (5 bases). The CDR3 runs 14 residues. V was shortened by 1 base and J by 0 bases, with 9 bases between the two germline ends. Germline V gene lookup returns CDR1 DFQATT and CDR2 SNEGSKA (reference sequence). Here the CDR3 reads CSARGLRDQETQYF. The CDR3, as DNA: TGCAGTGCTAGAGGTTTGAGGGACCAAGAGACCCAGTACTTC.

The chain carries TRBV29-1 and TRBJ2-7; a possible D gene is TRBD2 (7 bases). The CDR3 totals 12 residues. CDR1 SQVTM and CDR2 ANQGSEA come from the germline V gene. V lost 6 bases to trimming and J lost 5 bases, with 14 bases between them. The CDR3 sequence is CSVGGGAHEQYF. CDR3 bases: TGCAGCGTCGGAGGGGGGGCCCACGAGCAGTACTTC.

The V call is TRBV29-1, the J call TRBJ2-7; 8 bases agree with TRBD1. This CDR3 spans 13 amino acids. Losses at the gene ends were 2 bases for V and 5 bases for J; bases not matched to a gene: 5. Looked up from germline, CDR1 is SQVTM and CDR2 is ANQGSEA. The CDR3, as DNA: TGCAGCGTTGAATCATCAGGGGGCCACGAGCAGTACTTC. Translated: CSVESSGGHEQYF.

Written as DNA, the CDR3 is TGTGCCAGCAGCCCTGGGGACAGCCGGCCCCAGCATTTT. Translated, it gives CASSPGDSRPQHF. The rearrangement joins TRBV7-9 to TRBJ1-5; 7 bases map to TRBD1. V lost 5 bases to trimming and J lost 9 bases; unmatched junction nucleotides: 7. The CDR3 contains 13 residues. CDR1 and CDR2 (germline): SEHNR, FQNEAQ (reference sequence).

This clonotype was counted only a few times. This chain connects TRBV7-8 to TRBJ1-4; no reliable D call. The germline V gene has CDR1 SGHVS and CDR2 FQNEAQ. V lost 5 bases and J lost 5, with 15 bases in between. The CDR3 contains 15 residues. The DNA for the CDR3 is TGTGCCAGCAGCCCCTCAACGAGCCTAAATGAAAAACTGTTTTTT. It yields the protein CASSPSTSLNEKLFF.

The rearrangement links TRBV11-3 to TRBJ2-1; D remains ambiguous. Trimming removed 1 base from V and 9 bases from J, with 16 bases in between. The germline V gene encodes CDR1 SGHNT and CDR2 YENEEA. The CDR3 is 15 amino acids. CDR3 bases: TGTGCCAGCAGCTTAGCTGGGCAGGCCTCGGGTGAGCAGTTCTTC. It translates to CASSLAGQASGEQFF. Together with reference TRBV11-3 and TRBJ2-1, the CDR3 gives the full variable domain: EAGVVQSPRYKIIEKKQPVAFWCNPISGHNTLYWYLQNLGQGPELLIRYENEEAVDDSQLPKDRFSAERLKGVDSTLKIQPAELGDSAVYLCASSLAGQASGEQFFGPGTRLTVL.

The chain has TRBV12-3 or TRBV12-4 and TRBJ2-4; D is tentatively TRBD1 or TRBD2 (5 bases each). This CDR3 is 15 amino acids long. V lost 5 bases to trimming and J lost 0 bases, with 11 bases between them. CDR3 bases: TGTGCCAGCAGTCGGGACGGCTTAGCCAAAAACATTCAGTACTTC. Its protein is CASSRDGLAKNIQYF.

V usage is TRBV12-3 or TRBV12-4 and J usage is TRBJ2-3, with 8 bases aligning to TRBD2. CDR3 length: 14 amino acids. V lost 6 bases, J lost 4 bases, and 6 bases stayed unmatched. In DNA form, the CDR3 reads TGTGCCAGCAGACCCTCGGGGGGGGCAGATACGCAGTATTTT. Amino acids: CASRPSGGADTQYF.

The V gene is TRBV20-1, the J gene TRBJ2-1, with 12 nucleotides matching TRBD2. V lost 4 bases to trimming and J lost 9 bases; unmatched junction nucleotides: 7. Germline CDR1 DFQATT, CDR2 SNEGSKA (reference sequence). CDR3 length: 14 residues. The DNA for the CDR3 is TGCAGTGCTAACCCTAGCGGGAGGGCCACTGAGCAGTTCTTC. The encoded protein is CSANPSGRATEQFF.

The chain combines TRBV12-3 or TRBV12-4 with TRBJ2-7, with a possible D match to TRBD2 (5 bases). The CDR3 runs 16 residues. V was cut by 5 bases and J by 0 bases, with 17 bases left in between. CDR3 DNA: TGTGCCAGCAGTCCCCTATCCGGACTGAGCTCCTACGAGCAGTACTTC. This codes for CASSPLSGLSSYEQYF.

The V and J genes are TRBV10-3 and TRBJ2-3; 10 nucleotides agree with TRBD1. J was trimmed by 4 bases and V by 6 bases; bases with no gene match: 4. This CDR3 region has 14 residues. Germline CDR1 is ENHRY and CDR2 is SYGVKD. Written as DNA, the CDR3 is TGTGCCATCAGGTCGGACAGGGGGGCAGATACGCAGTATTTT. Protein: CAIRSDRGADTQYF.

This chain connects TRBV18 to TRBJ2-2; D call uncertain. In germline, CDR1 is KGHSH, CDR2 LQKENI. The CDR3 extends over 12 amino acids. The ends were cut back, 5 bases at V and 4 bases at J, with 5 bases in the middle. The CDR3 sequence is CASSKVTGELFF. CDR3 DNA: TGTGCCAGCTCAAAAGTCACCGGGGAGCTGTTTTTT.

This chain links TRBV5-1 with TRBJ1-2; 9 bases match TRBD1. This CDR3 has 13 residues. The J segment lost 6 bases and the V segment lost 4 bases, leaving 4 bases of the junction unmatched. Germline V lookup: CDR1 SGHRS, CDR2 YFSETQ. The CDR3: CASSNRGRDGYTF. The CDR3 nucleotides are TGCGCCAGCAGCAACAGGGGGCGCGATGGCTACACCTTC.

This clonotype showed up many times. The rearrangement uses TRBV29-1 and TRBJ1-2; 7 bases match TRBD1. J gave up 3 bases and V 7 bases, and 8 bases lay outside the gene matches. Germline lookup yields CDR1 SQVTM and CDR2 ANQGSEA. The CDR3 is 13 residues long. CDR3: CSAQGGTDYGYTF. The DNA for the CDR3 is TGCAGCGCACAAGGAGGGACAGACTATGGCTACACCTTC.

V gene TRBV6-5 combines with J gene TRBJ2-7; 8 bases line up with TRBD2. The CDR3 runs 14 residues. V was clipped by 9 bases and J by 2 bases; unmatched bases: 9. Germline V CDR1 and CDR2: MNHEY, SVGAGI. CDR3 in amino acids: CASNKAGAAYEQYF. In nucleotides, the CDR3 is TGTGCCAGTAATAAAGCGGGAGCCGCCTACGAGCAGTACTTC.

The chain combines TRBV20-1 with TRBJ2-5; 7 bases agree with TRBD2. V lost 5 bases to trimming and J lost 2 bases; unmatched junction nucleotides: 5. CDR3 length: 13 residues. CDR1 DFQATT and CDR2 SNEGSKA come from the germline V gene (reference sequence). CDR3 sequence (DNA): TGCAGTGCTCGTAGCGGGTTTCAAGAGACCCAGTACTTC. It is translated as CSARSGFQETQYF.

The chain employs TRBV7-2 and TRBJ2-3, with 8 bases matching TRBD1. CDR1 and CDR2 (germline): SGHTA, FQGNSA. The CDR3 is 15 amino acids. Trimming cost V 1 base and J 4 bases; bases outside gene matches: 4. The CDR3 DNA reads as TGTGCCAGCAGCTTAGGGACAGGGCGTCCAGATACGCAGTATTTT. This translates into CASSLGTGRPDTQYF.

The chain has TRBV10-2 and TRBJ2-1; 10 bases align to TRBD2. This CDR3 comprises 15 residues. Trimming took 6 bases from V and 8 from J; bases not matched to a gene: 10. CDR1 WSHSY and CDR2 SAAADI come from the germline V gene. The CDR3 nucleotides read TGCGCCAGCAGAGCGCTAGCGGGAGCACGGGATGAGCAGTTCTTC. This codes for CASRALAGARDEQFF.

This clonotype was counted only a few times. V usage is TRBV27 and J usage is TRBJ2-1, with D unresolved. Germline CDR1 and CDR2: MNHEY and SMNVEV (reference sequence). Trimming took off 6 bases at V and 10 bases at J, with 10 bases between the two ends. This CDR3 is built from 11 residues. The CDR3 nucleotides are TGTGCCAGCAGCCTTGGACCGGAGCAGTTCTTC. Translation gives CASSLGPEQFF.

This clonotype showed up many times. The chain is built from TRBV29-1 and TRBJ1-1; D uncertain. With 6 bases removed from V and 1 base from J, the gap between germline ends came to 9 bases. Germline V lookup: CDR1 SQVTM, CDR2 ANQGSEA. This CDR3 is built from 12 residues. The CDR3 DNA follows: TGCAGCGTGGGTGGCGGGAACACTGAAGCTTTCTTT. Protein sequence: CSVGGGNTEAFF.

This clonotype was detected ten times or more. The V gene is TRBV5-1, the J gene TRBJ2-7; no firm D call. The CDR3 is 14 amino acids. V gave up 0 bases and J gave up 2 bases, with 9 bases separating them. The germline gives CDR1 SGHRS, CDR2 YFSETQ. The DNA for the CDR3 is TGCGCCAGCAGCTTGGACGACACTCCCTACGAGCAGTACTTC. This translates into CASSLDDTPYEQYF.

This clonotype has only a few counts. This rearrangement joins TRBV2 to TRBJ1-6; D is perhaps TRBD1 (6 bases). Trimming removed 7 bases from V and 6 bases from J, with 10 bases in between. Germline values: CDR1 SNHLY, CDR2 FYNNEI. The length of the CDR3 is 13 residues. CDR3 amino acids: CASTGQPNSPLHF. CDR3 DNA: TGTGCCAGCACTGGACAGCCTAATTCACCCCTCCACTTT.

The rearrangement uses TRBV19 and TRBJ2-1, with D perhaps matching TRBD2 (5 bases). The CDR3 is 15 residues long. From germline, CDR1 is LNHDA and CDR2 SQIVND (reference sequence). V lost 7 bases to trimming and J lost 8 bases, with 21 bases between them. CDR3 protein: CASTASRAGIDEQFF. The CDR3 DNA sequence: TGTGCCAGTACCGCATCGAGGGCCGGTATTGATGAGCAGTTCTTC.

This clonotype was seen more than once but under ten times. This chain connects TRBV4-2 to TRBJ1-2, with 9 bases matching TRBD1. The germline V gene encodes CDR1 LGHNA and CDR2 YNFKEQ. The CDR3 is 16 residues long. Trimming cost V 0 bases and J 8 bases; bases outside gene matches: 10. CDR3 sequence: CASSQDLGQGLLGYTF. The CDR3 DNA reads TGTGCCAGCAGCCAAGATTTGGGACAGGGACTATTGGGCTACACCTTC.

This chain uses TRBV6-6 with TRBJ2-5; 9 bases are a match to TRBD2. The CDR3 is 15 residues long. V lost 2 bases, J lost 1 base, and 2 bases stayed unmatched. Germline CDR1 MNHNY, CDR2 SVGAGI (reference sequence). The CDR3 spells CASSYGGLAQETQYF. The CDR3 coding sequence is TGTGCCAGCAGTTACGGGGGACTAGCCCAAGAGACCCAGTACTTC.

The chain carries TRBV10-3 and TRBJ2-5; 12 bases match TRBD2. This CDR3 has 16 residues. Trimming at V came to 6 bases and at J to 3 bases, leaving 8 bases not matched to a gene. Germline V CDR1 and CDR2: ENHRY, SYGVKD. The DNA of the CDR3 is TGTGCCATCAGGGCCTCTAGCGGGAGGGCAGAAGAGACCCAGTACTTC. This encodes CAIRASSGRAEETQYF.